This T cell receptor (beta chain) is from a study of blood T cells in healthy people across ages. A few counts support this clonotype. Through a sample-barcoded 5' primer and a J-beta primer mix, a second PCR was run for about 7 to 12 cycles. Per sample, CDR3-containing paired-end reads numbered at least 3 million. TCRdb called the 5' RACE reads again in MiXCR, with one record for every CDR3 protein. The repertoire consists of around 1,700,000 distinct CDR3 sequences, with 28% occurring once and the leading ten covering 7.7%. The length of the CDR3 is 14 residues. V lost 8 bases to trimming and J lost 6 bases; unmatched junction nucleotides: 11.

What was sequenced was blood. The V gene is TRBV12-3 or TRBV12-4, the J gene TRBJ2-7; TRBD2 matches 9 bases. This TCR was recovered from a woman aged 30 to 39 in good health. The CDR3 DNA is TGTGCCAGCGGGAGCCCGGGACTAGCCTTCGAGCAGTACTTC. Its translation is CASGSPGLAFEQYF.